This TCR beta chain was identified in a study of graft-versus-host responses after intestinal transplantation. This clone was observed a single time. Antigen: not known. The CDR3 is 14 residues long. V was clipped by 4 bases and J by 0 bases, with 6 bases between them. Looked up from germline, CDR1 is LNHDA and CDR2 is SQIVND (reference sequence). Here immunoSEQ multiplex PCR was the method, and the copy in TCRdb shows in-frame clones only, minus some. This sample has about 50,000 clones, with about 90% found just once. This clonotype was sampled from a human donor who was the organ donor for an intestinal transplant. The chain combines TRBV19 with TRBJ2-2; possible D gene TRBD2, 6 bases. Material: unstimulated CD4+ T cells sorted from spleen or lymph node cells, obtained before transplant. CDR3 in amino acids: CASSRLANTGELFF. CDR3 coding DNA: TGTGCCAGTAGTAGACTAGCGAACACCGGGGAGCTGTTTTTT.